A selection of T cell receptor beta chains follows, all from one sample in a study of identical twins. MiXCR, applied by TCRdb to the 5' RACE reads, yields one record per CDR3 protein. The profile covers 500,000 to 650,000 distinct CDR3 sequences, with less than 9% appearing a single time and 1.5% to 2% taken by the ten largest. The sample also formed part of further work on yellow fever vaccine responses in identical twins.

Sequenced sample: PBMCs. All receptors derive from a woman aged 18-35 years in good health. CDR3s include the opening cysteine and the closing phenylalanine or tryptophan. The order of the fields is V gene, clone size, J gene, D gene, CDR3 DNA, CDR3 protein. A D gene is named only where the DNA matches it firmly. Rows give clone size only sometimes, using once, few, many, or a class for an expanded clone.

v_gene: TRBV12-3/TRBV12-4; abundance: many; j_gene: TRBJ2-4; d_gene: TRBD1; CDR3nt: TGTGCCAGCAGCCCAAGGGGGCTAGCCAAAAACATTCAGTACTTC; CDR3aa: CASSPRGLAKNIQYF
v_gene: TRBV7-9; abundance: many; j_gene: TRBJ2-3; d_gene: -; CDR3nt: TGTGCCAGCAGCTTAGATTCGCGCACAGATACGCAGTATTTT; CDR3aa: CASSLDSRTDTQYF
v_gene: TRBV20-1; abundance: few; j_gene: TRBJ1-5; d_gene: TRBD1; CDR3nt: TGCAGTGCTAGAGGCCCCGGGCAGGGGGCGAATAGCAATCAGCCCCAGCATTTT; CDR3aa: CSARGPGQGANSNQPQHF
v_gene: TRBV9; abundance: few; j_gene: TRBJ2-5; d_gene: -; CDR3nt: TGTGCCAGCAGCCCGAGGACAGAACAAGAGACCCAGTACTTC; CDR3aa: CASSPRTEQETQYF
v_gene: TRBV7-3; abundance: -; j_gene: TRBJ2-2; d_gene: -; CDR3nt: TGTGCCAGCAGCTTGACGGGAAGGGTTAAGACCGGGGAGCTGTTTTTT; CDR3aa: CASSLTGRVKTGELFF
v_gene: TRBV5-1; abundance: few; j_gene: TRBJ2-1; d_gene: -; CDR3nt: TGCGCCAGCAGCTTAGTTCCTAGAGACAGGAATGAGCAGTTCTTC; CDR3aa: CASSLVPRDRNEQFF
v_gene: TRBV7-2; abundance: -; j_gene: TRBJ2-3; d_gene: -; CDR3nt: TGTGCCAGCAGCCCTAGAGGGTACAACACAGATACGCAGTATTTT; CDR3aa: CASSPRGYNTDTQYF
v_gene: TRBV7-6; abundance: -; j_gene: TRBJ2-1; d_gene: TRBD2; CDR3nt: TGTGCCAGCAGCAAACGGACTAGTGGGGGACCTGAGCAGTTCTTC; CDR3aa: CASSKRTSGGPEQFF
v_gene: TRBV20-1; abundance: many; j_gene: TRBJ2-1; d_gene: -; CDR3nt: TGCAGTGCCAGGGTCAATGAGCAGTTCTTC; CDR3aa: CSARVNEQFF
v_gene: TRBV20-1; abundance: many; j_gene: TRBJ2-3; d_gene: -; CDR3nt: TGCAGTGCTAGAGATAAGCCAGCGGCCCCGGATACGCAGTATTTT; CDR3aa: CSARDKPAAPDTQYF
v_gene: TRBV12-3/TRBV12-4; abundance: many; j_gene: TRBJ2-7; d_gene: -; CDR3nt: TGTGCCAGCAATGTAGGGACTTCACTCTACGAGCAGTACTTC; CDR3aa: CASNVGTSLYEQYF
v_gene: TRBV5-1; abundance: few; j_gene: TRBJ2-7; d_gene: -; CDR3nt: TGCGCCAGCAGCTTGACGCGACAGCCCTACGGTGACGAGCAGTACTTC; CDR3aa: CASSLTRQPYGDEQYF
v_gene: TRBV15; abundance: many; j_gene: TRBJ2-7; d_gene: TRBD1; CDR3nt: TGTGCCACCAGCAGAGCATCAGGGGGCGTCACCGGGATGAAACCCGAGCAGTACTTC; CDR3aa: CATSRASGGVTGMKPEQYF
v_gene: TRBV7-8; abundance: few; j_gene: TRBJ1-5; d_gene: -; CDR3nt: TGTGCCAGCACCTCGGACAGAAACAATCAGCCCCAGCATTTT; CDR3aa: CASTSDRNNQPQHF
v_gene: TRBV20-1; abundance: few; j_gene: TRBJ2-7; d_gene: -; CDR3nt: TGCAGTGCTAGAGATCCCAGCAGAACCTACGAGCAGTACTTC; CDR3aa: CSARDPSRTYEQYF
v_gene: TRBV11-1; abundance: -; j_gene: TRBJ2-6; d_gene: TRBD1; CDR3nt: TGTGCCAGCAGCTCTCCACTGGGGACAGGGGCGTTTGTGGGGGCCAACGTCCTGACTTTC; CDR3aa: CASSSPLGTGAFVGANVLTF
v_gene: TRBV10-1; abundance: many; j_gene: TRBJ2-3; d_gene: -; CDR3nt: TGCGCCAGCAAGGAGGGTCTGAGCACAGATACGCAGTATTTT; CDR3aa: CASKEGLSTDTQYF
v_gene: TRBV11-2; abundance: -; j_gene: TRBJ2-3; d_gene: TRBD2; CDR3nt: TGTGCCAGCAGCTTTTCACCCCTAGCGGGAGGTATCACAGATACGCAGTATTTT; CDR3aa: CASSFSPLAGGITDTQYF
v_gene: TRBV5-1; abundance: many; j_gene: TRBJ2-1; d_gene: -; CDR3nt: TGCGCCAGCTTTACACCCAATGAGCAGTTCTTC; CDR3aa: CASFTPNEQFF
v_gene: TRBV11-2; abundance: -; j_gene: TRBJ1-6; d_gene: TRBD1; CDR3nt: TGTGCCAGCAGCTACAGAACAGGGGGCAGGTCCTATAATTCACCCCTCCACTTT; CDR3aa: CASSYRTGGRSYNSPLHF
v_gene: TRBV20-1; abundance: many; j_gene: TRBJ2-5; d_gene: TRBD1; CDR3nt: TGCAGTGCTACAGGGGGCGAGACCCAGTACTTC; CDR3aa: CSATGGETQYF
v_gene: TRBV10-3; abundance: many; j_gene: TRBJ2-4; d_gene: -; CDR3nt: TGTGCCATCAGTGAACAAGACGGGGGACGCAAAAACATTCAGTACTTC; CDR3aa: CAISEQDGGRKNIQYF
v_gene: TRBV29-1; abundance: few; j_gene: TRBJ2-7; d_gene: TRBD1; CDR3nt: TGCAGCGTTGAGGACAGGGACGACGAGCAGTACTTC; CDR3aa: CSVEDRDDEQYF
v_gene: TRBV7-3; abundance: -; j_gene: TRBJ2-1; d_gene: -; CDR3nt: TGTGCCAGCAGCCGCGTCCGGGGTCCCTACAATGAGCAGTTCTTC; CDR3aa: CASSRVRGPYNEQFF
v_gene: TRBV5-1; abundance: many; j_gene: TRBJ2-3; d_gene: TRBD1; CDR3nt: TGCGCCAGCAGCTTGGTCTCCGGGACAGCTTACACAGATACGCAGTATTTT; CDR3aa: CASSLVSGTAYTDTQYF
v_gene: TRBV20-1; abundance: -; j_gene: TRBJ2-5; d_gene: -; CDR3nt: TGCAGTGCCCAGTTGGCCGGGACTCAAGAGACCCAGTACTTC; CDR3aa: CSAQLAGTQETQYF
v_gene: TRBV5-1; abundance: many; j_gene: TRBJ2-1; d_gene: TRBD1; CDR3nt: TGCGCCAGCAGCTTGGATGGGGGACAGGAGCAGTTCTTC; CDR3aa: CASSLDGGQEQFF
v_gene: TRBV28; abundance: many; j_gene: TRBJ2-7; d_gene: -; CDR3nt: TGTGCCAGCAGTATAACGGGACAAGTCTACGAGCAGTACTTC; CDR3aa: CASSITGQVYEQYF
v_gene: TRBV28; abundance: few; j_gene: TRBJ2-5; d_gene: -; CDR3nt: TGTGCCAGCAGCTCCGGCCCTCTCGGAGAGACCCAGTACTTC; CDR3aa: CASSSGPLGETQYF
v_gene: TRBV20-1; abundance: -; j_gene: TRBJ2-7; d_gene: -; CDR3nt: TGCAGTGCTAGGGGTCTGATGGGGAGCCCCTACGAGCAGTACTTC; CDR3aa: CSARGLMGSPYEQYF
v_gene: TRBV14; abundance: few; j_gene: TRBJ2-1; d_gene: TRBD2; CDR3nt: TGTGCCAGCAGCCAACTCGACCGTGGACTAGCGGGAGCCTACAATGAGCAGTTCTTC; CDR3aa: CASSQLDRGLAGAYNEQFF
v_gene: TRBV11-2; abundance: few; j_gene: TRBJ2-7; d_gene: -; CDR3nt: TGTGCCAGCAGCCGTGCCGGCAGAAAGTACGACGAGCAGTACTTC; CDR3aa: CASSRAGRKYDEQYF
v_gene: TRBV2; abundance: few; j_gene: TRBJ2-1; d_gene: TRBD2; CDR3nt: TGTGCCAGCAGAAAATCTAGCGGAGGGGATAATGAGCAGTTCTTC; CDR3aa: CASRKSSGGDNEQFF
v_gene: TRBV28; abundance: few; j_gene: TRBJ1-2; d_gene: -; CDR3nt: TGTGCCAGCAGTTTGCGTTCTTCTGGCTACACCTTC; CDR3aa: CASSLRSSGYTF
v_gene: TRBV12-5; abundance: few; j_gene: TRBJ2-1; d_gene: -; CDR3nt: TGTGCTAGTGCGACAGCCCGCTCCTACAATGAGCAGTTCTTC; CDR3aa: CASATARSYNEQFF
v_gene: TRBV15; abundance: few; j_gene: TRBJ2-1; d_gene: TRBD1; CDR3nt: TGTGCCACCAGCAGGACCGGGACAGGCTCCTACAATGAGCAGTTCTTC; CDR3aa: CATSRTGTGSYNEQFF
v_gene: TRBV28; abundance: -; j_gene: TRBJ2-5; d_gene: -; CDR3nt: TGTGCCAGCAGTCCCACTTTGAAGACCCAGTACTTC; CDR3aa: CASSPTLKTQYF
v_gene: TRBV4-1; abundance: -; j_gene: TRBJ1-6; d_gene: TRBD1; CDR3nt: TGCGCCAGCAGCCGCGTAGACAGGGGGAATTCACCCCTCCACTTT; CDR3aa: CASSRVDRGNSPLHF
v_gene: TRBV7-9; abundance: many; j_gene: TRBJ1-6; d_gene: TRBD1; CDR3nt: TGTGCCAGCAGCCGTGGACAGGGGGCTTCACCCCTCCACTTT; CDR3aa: CASSRGQGASPLHF
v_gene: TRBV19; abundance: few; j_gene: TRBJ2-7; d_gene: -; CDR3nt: TGTGCCAGTAGTATGGGTTTACCCAACGAGCAGTACTTC; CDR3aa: CASSMGLPNEQYF
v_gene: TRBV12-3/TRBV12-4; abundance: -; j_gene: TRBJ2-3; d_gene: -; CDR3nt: TGTGCCAGCAGCAAGGTTGATAGGGCAGCTGTGGCGGATACGCAGTATTTT; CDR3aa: CASSKVDRAAVADTQYF
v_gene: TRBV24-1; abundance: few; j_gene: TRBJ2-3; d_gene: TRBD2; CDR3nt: TGTGCCACCAAAGAACTAGCGGGAGATACGCAGTATTTT; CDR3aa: CATKELAGDTQYF
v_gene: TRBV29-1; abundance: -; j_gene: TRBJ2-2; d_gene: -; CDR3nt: TGCAGCGTTGAGTCTGGGAAAAACACCGGGGAGCTGTTTTTT; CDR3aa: CSVESGKNTGELFF
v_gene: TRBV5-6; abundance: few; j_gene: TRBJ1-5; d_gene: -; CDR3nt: TGTGCCAGCAGCTTGGGGGCCGGGGACCAGCCCCAGCATTTT; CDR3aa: CASSLGAGDQPQHF
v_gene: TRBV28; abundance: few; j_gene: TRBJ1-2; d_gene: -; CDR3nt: TGTGCCAGCACCCTGCTCGGTAACTATGGCTACACCTTC; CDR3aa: CASTLLGNYGYTF
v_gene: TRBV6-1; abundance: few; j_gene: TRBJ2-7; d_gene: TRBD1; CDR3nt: TGTGCCAGCAGGGCAGGAGGACAGGGTGGGTACGAGCAGTACTTC; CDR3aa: CASRAGGQGGYEQYF
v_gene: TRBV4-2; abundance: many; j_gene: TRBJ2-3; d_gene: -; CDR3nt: TGTGCCAGCAGCCCTAACAGGGAGATCCTCACAGATACGCAGTATTTT; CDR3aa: CASSPNREILTDTQYF
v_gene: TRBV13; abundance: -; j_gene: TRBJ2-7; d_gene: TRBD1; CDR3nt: TGTGCCAGCAGCTTAGGCGGGACAGCCAACTACGAGCAGTACTTC; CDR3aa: CASSLGGTANYEQYF
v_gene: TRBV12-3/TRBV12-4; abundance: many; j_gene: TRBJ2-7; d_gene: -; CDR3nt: TGTGCCAGCAGTTTGGGAAGCGAGCAGTACTTC; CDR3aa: CASSLGSEQYF
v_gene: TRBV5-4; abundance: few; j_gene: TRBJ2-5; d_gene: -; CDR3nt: TGTGCCAGCAGCTCGTCATTGGAGACCCAGTACTTC; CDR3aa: CASSSSLETQYF